The TCR beta chain under discussion was sequenced for a study of T-cell reconstitution after alpha-beta-depleted transplantation in children. Regarding the study as a whole: At the one-year point after transplant, T-cell counts and TCRbeta diversity were found to come mostly from T cells that had been newly produced. For some patients, TCRbeta diversity was high at day 60 because of recipient T cells and thymic progenitors that survived.

Using unique molecular identifiers, the investigators prepared the TCRbeta library. One entry per CDR3 protein results from TCRdb running MiXCR on the PCR reads. Of roughly 150,000 distinct CDR3 sequences listed, around 10% are singletons. Concerning this clonotype itself: The antigen is unknown. A much more abundant neighbour one base away suggests this may be a read error.

CDR1 is SGHVS and CDR2 is FNYEAQ in the germline V gene. The CDR3 is made up of 15 amino acids. Sequencing was performed on PBMCs, taken before TCRalphabeta/CD19-depleted stem cell transplant. The chain uses TRBV7-6 and TRBJ2-2, with D perhaps matching TRBD1 (6 bases). The clonotype originates from a boy younger than 10 with acute myeloid leukemia, due to receive a stem cell transplant. CDR3 protein: CANSSTNRVAGELFF. The CDR3 DNA is TGTGCCAACAGCTCGACCAACAGGGTCGCCGGGGAGCTGTTTTTT.